This entry describes one T cell receptor (beta chain). Libraries were prepared by immunoSEQ multiplex PCR; TCRdb keeps only in-frame clonotypes and omits some of them. This table holds fewer than 150,000 clones, 84% found once. This CDR3 is 14 amino acids long. Germline V gives CDR1 SNHLY, CDR2 FYNNEI. The V end lost 6 bases, the J end lost 7 bases, and 16 bases lay between the germline ends. The sample is drawn from a study of blood T cell repertoires in COVID-19. Sequenced sample: peripheral blood. The sequence derives from an elderly woman in a cohort sampled during active or convalescent COVID-19. V gene TRBV2 combines with J gene TRBJ2-4; D is ambiguous. The CDR3: CASRTGAVPNIQYF. The DNA for the CDR3 is TGTGCCAGCAGGACTGGTGCAGTCCCGAACATTCAGTACTTC.